This T cell receptor beta chain was recorded in a study of shared clonotypes between healthy human individuals. Study summary: The donor group consisted of two women and a few men, aged 18 to 49. Each donor's CD8 memory used one plate, CD8 naive two, each CD4 subset three.

In regard to this clone: Its antigen remains unknown.

Measured with immunoSEQ multiplex PCR; TCRdb has only the in-frame clones, and not every one. The top ten hold under 2% of the sample, which has around 2,000,000 clones, approximately 94% seen once. Trimming shortened V by 2 bases and J by 0 bases, and 11 bases separated the two germline ends. CDR3 length equals 15 residues. Per the germline V gene, CDR1 is SGHVS and CDR2 is FQNEAQ. Study findings and constraints: Naive CD4 clonotype sharing across several donors was approximately 5%.

The naive CD8 population came from CD45RO-negative cells selected for CCR7, without terminally differentiated effector memory CD45RA+ cells. J is TRBJ2-7 and V is TRBV7-8; D perhaps matches TRBD1 (5 bases). Sequencing input: naive CD8+ T cells from PBMCs. The source of this sequence is a man aged 18 to 35 in good health. Some clones in this sample may be carry-over from other donors' samples. CDR3 coding DNA: TGTGCCAGCAGCTTATGGGGCGGTAGCTCCTACGAGCAGTACTTC. Translated, it gives CASSLWGGSSYEQYF.